A single sample gave rise to the 11 T cell receptor beta chains below, sequenced in a study of identical twins. TCRdb called the 5' RACE reads again in MiXCR, with one record for every CDR3 protein. The table has fewer than 250,000 distinct CDR3 sequences, about 7.5% seen once. The sample also formed part of further work on yellow fever vaccine responses in identical twins.

The specimen was memory (CD45RO+) T cells sorted from blood. The source is a woman younger than 35 in good health.

At least ten counts were recorded for this clonotype. The gene calls are TRBV5-6 and TRBJ2-7; TRBD1 aligns across 10 bases. V was clipped by 2 bases and J by 4 bases; unmatched bases: 6. The CDR3 is 15 amino acids. Germline CDR1 reads SGHDT; CDR2 reads YYEEEE. CDR3 bases: TGTGCCAGCAGCTTAGGACAGGGGGTTTTTTACGAGCAGTACTTC. It encodes CASSLGQGVFYEQYF.

There are a few counts of this clonotype. The chain has TRBV7-8 and TRBJ2-3; no clear D. From germline, CDR1 is SGHVS and CDR2 FQNEAQ. This CDR3 has 15 residues. Trimming stripped 2 bases from V and 0 bases from J, with 9 bases between. CDR3 DNA: TGTGCCAGCAGCTTAAATGAGCGCAGCACAGATACGCAGTATTTT. Protein sequence: CASSLNERSTDTQYF.

The table lists this clonotype with many counts. The genes are TRBV2 and TRBJ2-1, with TRBD1 matching 9 bases. The trim removed 3 bases at V and 5 bases at J, leaving 5 bases unmatched. The CDR3 spans 15 residues. CDR1 and CDR2 (germline): SNHLY, FYNNEI. As DNA, the CDR3 is TGTGCCAGCAGTGAGGACAGGGGAAGGGACAATGAGCAGTTCTTC. Protein product: CASSEDRGRDNEQFF.

This clonotype was observed at least ten times. The gene calls are TRBV28 and TRBJ2-1; 10 bases agree with TRBD2. V trimming: 3 bases; J trimming: 6 bases; junction bases outside the gene matches: 8. The CDR3 is 16 residues long. Germline V CDR1 and CDR2: MDHEN, SYDVKM. The CDR3 spells CASSLSLAGRGNEQFF. The CDR3 nucleotides are TGTGCCAGCAGTTTGTCACTAGCGGGACGTGGCAATGAGCAGTTCTTC.

Relative to its sample, this clonotype is medium-sized (0.01 to 0.1%). The chain recombines TRBV27 with TRBJ2-5; 9 nucleotides align to TRBD2. The germline CDR1 and CDR2 sequences are MNHEY and SMNVEV (reference sequence). This CDR3 comprises 13 residues. With V trimmed by 8 bases and J by 4 bases, 5 bases remained unmatched. The CDR3 loop reads CASWASGVETQYF. In DNA form, the CDR3 reads TGTGCCAGCTGGGCTAGCGGGGTAGAGACCCAGTACTTC.

The V gene is TRBV10-3, the J gene TRBJ2-7; perhaps TRBD2 as D (5 bases). This CDR3 region has 13 residues. The V end was cut by 3 bases, the J end by 3 bases, with 9 bases between. Germline CDR1 is ENHRY and CDR2 is SYGVKD. CDR3 DNA: TGTGCCATCAGTGATACCAGCGGCTACGAGCAGTACTTC. Translation gives CAISDTSGYEQYF.

The chain recombines TRBV7-2 with TRBJ1-6; D remains unclear. CDR3 length: 14 residues. The V end was cut by 5 bases, the J end by 2 bases, with 7 bases between. Germline loops: CDR1 SGHTA, CDR2 FQGNSA. The CDR3 DNA is TGTGCCAGCAGCCAAGACACCTATAATTCACCCCTCCACTTT. Translating gives CASSQDTYNSPLHF.

This clonotype occurred many times. CDR3 in amino acids: CASKEGPDTQYF. The CDR3 DNA reads TGTGCCAGCAAGGAGGGCCCAGATACGCAGTATTTT. This chain links TRBV7-9 with TRBJ2-3; D perhaps matches TRBD2 (6 bases). Germline V gene lookup returns CDR1 SEHNR and CDR2 FQNEAQ (reference sequence). CDR3 length equals 12 residues. Trimming removed 7 bases at V and 4 bases at J, with 9 bases between.

Many counts were recorded for this clonotype. The chain couples TRBV18 to TRBJ2-5; D is unresolved. Trimming took 3 bases from V and 4 from J, leaving 9 bases between them. The CDR3 runs to 13 residues. Germline CDR1 reads KGHSH; CDR2 reads LQKENI. Here the CDR3 reads CASSPSWGETQYF. DNA of the CDR3: TGTGCCAGCTCACCCAGTTGGGGAGAGACCCAGTACTTC.

The chain links TRBV5-5 to TRBJ1-5; 7 nucleotides match TRBD1. Germline CDR1 and CDR2: SGHKS and YYEKEE (reference sequence). The CDR3 covers 15 residues. J gave up 3 bases and V 4 bases, and 7 bases lay outside the gene matches. Written as DNA, the CDR3 is TGTGCCAGCAGCCCAGGGGGGTCCCTCAATCAGCCCCAGCATTTT. It yields the protein CASSPGGSLNQPQHF.

The chain links TRBV20-1 to TRBJ1-4; 8 bases align to TRBD1. Germline CDR1 DFQATT, CDR2 SNEGSKA (reference sequence). V lost 1 base, J lost 6 bases, and 4 bases stayed unmatched. The CDR3 is 14 residues long. In DNA, the CDR3 is TGCAGTGCTAGAGTAGGGACAGGTCATGAAAAACTGTTTTTT. It specifies CSARVGTGHEKLFF.